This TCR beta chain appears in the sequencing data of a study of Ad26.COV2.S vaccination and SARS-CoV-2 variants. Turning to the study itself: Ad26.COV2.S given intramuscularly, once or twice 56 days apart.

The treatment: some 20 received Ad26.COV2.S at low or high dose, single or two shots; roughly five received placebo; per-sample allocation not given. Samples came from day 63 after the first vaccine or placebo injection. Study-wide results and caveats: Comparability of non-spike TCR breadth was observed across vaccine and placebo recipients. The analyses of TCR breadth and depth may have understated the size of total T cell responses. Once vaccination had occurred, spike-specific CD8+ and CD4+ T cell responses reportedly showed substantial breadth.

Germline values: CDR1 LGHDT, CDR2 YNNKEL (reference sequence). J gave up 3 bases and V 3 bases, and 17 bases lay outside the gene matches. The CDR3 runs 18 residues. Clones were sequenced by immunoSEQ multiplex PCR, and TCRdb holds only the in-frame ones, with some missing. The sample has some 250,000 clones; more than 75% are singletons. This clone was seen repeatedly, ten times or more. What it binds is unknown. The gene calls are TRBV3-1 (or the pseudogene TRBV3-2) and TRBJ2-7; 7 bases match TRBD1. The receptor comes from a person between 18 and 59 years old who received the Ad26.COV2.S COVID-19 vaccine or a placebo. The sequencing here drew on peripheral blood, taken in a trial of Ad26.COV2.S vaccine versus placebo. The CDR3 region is CASSHYSGGSGKGYEQYF. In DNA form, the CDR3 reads TGTGCCAGCAGCCACTACTCAGGGGGATCAGGGAAGGGCTACGAGCAGTACTTC.